Listed below are T cell receptor beta chains from one sample, sequenced in a study of blood T cell repertoires in COVID-19. Some clones are missing from TCRdb's copy, which holds only in-frame ones; the method was immunoSEQ multiplex PCR. Of hundreds of thousands of clones listed, approximately 86% are singletons. The specimen sequenced was PBMCs or T cells enriched from blood (not recorded which). The receptors were gathered from a woman in her 50s who had recovered from COVID-19. The CDR3 runs from the conserved cysteine through the conserved F or W. A D gene is named only where the DNA matches it firmly. Clone size, where shown, is once, few, many, or a class for clones that have expanded.

j_call,clone_size,v_call,d_call,cdr3_aa,cdr3_nt
TRBJ2-1,-,TRBV27,TRBD1,CASSTDRGGNEQFF,TGTGCCAGCAGTACAGACAGGGGCGGGAATGAGCAGTTCTTC
TRBJ1-2,-,TRBV2,-,CASSVRLLSEGYTF,TGTGCCAGCAGTGTGCGACTGCTCTCGGAAGGCTACACCTTC
TRBJ1-3,-,TRBV5-1,-,CASSSGGSTGNTIYF,TGCGCCAGCAGTTCGGGGGGTTCTACTGGAAACACCATATATTTT
TRBJ2-3,-,TRBV7-8,TRBD2,CASSLRPGTSGLLGDTQYF,TGTGCCAGCAGCTTACGCCCCGGGACTAGCGGGCTCCTAGGTGATACGCAGTATTTT
TRBJ1-1,-,TRBV7-9,-,CASSLSGFTEAFF,TGTGCCAGCAGCTTATCGGGGTTCACTGAAGCTTTCTTT
TRBJ1-6,-,TRBV3-1/TRBV3-2,-,CASRDTWIRDSPLHF,TGTGCCAGCAGGGACACGTGGATCAGAGATTCACCCCTCCACTTT
TRBJ1-5,-,TRBV9,-,CASSVNRIPNNQPQHF,TGTGCCAGCAGCGTTAACAGGATCCCCAACAATCAGCCCCAGCATTTT
TRBJ1-4,-,TRBV5-1,-,CASSLLTATNEKLFF,TGCGCCAGCAGCTTGTTGACAGCAACTAATGAAAAACTGTTTTTT
TRBJ1-2,-,TRBV19,-,CASSMDISYGYTF,TGTGCCAGTAGTATGGACATTTCCTATGGCTACACCTTC
TRBJ2-7,-,TRBV28,-,CASGSSSVPSYEQYF,TGTGCCAGCGGATCCTCTAGCGTTCCCTCCTACGAGCAGTACTTC
TRBJ2-2,-,TRBV19,-,CASSIQLADAKVGELFF,TGTGCCAGTAGTATCCAGCTAGCAGATGCTAAAGTCGGGGAGCTGTTTTTT
TRBJ1-2,-,TRBV3-1/TRBV3-2,-,CASSPNFGYQILGYGYTF,TGTGCCAGCAGCCCTAACTTCGGGTATCAGATTTTAGGCTATGGCTACACCTTC
TRBJ2-1,-,TRBV6-1,-,CASSEARGWEKISYNEQFF,TGTGCCAGCAGTGAAGCCAGAGGGTGGGAAAAAATCTCCTACAATGAGCAGTTCTTC
TRBJ1-2,few,TRBV28,-,CASSFTGIITGRVYGYTF,TGTGCCAGCAGTTTTACAGGGATCATCACAGGGAGAGTCTATGGCTACACCTTC
TRBJ2-2,-,TRBV5-1,TRBD1,CASSIEAGGLTGELFF,TGCGCCAGCAGCATTGAGGCAGGGGGCCTCACCGGGGAGCTGTTTTTT
TRBJ1-2,-,TRBV7-2,-,CASSSDRPSYGYTF,TGTGCCAGCAGCTCGGACAGACCTTCATATGGCTACACCTTC
TRBJ2-1,-,TRBV5-3,TRBD2,CARSLAVIVAGMGDYYNEQFF,TGTGCCAGAAGCTTGGCCGTAATAGTAGCGGGAATGGGGGACTACTACAATGAGCAGTTCTTC
TRBJ1-6,once,TRBV19,-,CASSIRGDTAGRSPLHF,TGTGCCAGTAGTATAAGGGGCGACACAGCGGGGCGATCACCCCTCCACTTT
TRBJ2-1,-,TRBV7-8,TRBD2,CASSLAPWREGDEQFF,TGTGCCAGCAGCTTAGCCCCCTGGCGGGAGGGGGATGAGCAGTTCTTC
TRBJ2-1,-,TRBV7-3,TRBD2,CASSETLAGVKNEQFF,TGTGCCAGCAGCGAGACTCTAGCGGGAGTTAAGAATGAGCAGTTCTTC
TRBJ2-7,-,TRBV3-1/TRBV3-2,-,CASSQTATVYEQYF,TGTGCCAGCAGCCAAACAGCGACAGTCTACGAGCAGTACTTC
TRBJ2-3,-,TRBV6-5,TRBD2,CASVSGSGDTQYF,TGTGCCAGTGTTAGCGGGAGCGGGGATACGCAGTATTTT
TRBJ1-1,-,TRBV3-1/TRBV3-2,TRBD1,CASSQDPGQGAEAFF,TGTGCCAGCAGCCAAGATCCGGGACAGGGGGCTGAAGCTTTCTTT
TRBJ2-1,-,TRBV2,TRBD2,CAGGGTRDEQFF,TGTGCCGGAGGGGGGACTAGAGACGAGCAGTTCTTC
TRBJ2-3,-,TRBV6-5,TRBD2,CASSQIAGGRDTQYF,TGTGCCAGCAGTCAAATAGCGGGAGGGCGCGATACGCAGTATTTT
TRBJ2-3,-,TRBV5-1,TRBD1,CAIGTGDTDTQYF,TGCGCCATCGGGACAGGAGACACAGATACGCAGTATTTT
TRBJ2-1,-,TRBV7-3,-,CASSLTGGGSYNEQFF,TGTGCCAGCAGCCTCACTGGGGGAGGCTCCTACAATGAGCAGTTCTTC
TRBJ1-6,-,TRBV30,TRBD1,CAWSVDRGSSYNSPLHF,TGTGCCTGGAGTGTAGACAGGGGAAGCTCCTATAATTCACCCCTCCACTTT
TRBJ2-1,once,TRBV9,TRBD1,CASSIQGTGAYNEQFF,TGTGCCAGCAGCATCCAGGGGACAGGGGCCTACAATGAGCAGTTCTTC
TRBJ2-3,-,TRBV30,TRBD2,CAWSSGRSRRAQYF,TGTGCCTGGAGTAGCGGGAGATCGAGAAGGGCGCAGTATTTT
TRBJ2-1,-,TRBV30,-,CAWTGVDHYNEQFF,TGTGCCTGGACAGGGGTAGACCACTACAATGAGCAGTTCTTC
TRBJ2-5,many,TRBV19,TRBD2,CASSTRGGQETQYF,TGTGCCAGTAGCACCCGGGGGGGGCAAGAGACCCAGTACTTC
TRBJ1-1,-,TRBV30,-,CAWSRFSGDEAFF,TGTGCCTGGAGTCGGTTTTCGGGGGATGAAGCTTTCTTT
TRBJ1-2,-,TRBV28,TRBD1,CASSFQDRGPFYGYTF,TGTGCCAGCAGTTTCCAGGACAGGGGGCCTTTTTATGGCTACACCTTC
TRBJ1-2,-,TRBV3-1/TRBV3-2,TRBD1,CASSQGQANYGYTF,TGTGCCAGCAGCCAGGGACAGGCTAACTATGGCTACACCTTC
TRBJ2-7,few,TRBV6-4,TRBD1,CASSDTAGTGNEQYF,TGTGCCAGCAGTGACACCGCTGGGACAGGGAACGAGCAGTACTTC
TRBJ1-1,-,TRBV27,-,CASKGMNTEAFF,TGTGCCAGCAAGGGGATGAACACTGAAGCTTTCTTT
TRBJ1-2,once,TRBV5-4,TRBD1,CASRPGTGAYGYTF,TGTGCCAGCAGGCCCGGGACAGGGGCCTATGGCTACACCTTC
TRBJ2-3,-,TRBV27,-,CASGTGTHTDTQYF,TGTGCCAGCGGCACGGGGACACACACAGATACGCAGTATTTT
TRBJ1-6,-,TRBV6-5,TRBD1,CASSYSTGVASPLHF,TGTGCCAGCAGTTACTCGACAGGGGTGGCTTCACCCCTCCACTTT
TRBJ2-1,once,TRBV7-2,-,CASSPWTGLTYNEQFF,TGTGCCAGCAGCCCCTGGACAGGACTAACCTACAATGAGCAGTTCTTC
TRBJ1-6,-,TRBV7-3,-,CASSLSANSPLHF,TGTGCCAGCAGCTTAAGTGCGAATTCACCCCTCCACTTT
TRBJ2-3,-,TRBV29-1,-,CSVLTQGTSTDTQYF,TGCAGCGTTTTAACGCAGGGCACTAGCACAGATACGCAGTATTTT
TRBJ1-6,-,TRBV30,-,CAWSVLAPLHF,TGTGCCTGGAGTGTACTTGCACCCCTCCACTTT
TRBJ1-1,-,TRBV6-5,-,CASSYAGGEAFF,TGTGCCAGCAGTTACGCAGGAGGAGAAGCTTTCTTT
TRBJ2-1,-,TRBV18,TRBD2,CASSPPSGSGFVNEQFF,TGTGCCAGCTCACCACCTAGCGGGAGTGGTTTCGTAAATGAGCAGTTCTTC
TRBJ2-2,-,TRBV6-5,-,CASRRQESSTGELFF,TGTGCCAGCAGAAGACAGGAATCGTCCACCGGGGAGCTGTTTTTT